In its sample, the clone carrying this T cell receptor beta chain was seen many times. The antigen is undetermined. A single record per CDR3 protein comes from TCRdb applying MiXCR to the reads. The sample carries 680,000 or so distinct CDR3 sequences, about 40% recorded once. The length of the CDR3 is 15 residues. Germline V CDR1 and CDR2: SGHTA, FQGNSA. Trimming shortened V by 5 bases and J by 0 bases, and 11 bases separated the two germline ends. These data belong to a study of T cell repertoires in cytomegalovirus infection. Across the whole study: Public signatures in TCR beta pointed to CMV infection and matching HLA type. General study results and limits: Dominating the ex vivo response were TCR beta clonotypes that were CMV-specific and HLA-C-restricted.

The chain uses TRBV7-2 and TRBJ1-5; D not resolved. The receptor was derived from a human donor in good health (CMV status not recorded). Some clones in this sample may be carry-over from other donors' samples. The sequenced sample consisted of PBMCs. The DNA for the CDR3 is TGTGCCAGCAGCATCCAAGACTATAGCAATCAGCCCCAGCATTTT. Translating it yields CASSIQDYSNQPQHF.